One and the same sample provided the 5 T cell receptor beta chains below, sequenced in a study of shared clonotypes between healthy human individuals. Positively selected for CCR7, the CD45RO-negative cells used as naive CD8 cells excluded terminally differentiated effector memory CD45RA+ cells. Sequencing was performed with immunoSEQ multiplex PCR; in TCRdb, only in-frame clones are kept and a portion is missing. The sample contains approximately 590,000 clones, 95% of which appear only once. Sequencing was performed on naive CD8+ T cells sorted from blood. These receptors all come from a woman between 25 and 40 years old in good health.

V and J are TRBV5-8 and TRBJ1-6; D is unclear. The V gene lost 3 bases and the J gene lost 14 bases, with 15 bases spanning the gap. This CDR3 is 13 amino acids long. Germline values: CDR1 SGHTS, CDR2 YDEGEE. CDR3 sequence reads: CASSYLSGRSLHF. The CDR3 DNA follows: TGTGCCAGCAGCTATCTCAGTGGGAGGTCCCTCCACTTT.

This chain joins TRBV18 and TRBJ2-7; D is unclear. The ends were cut back, 3 bases at V and 0 bases at J, with 6 bases in the middle. This CDR3 has 13 amino acids. Germline V gene lookup returns CDR1 KGHSH and CDR2 LQKENI. CDR3 sequence: CASSPLSSYEQYF. The CDR3 DNA reads TGTGCCAGCTCACCCTTGAGCTCCTACGAGCAGTACTTC. Full variable domain (rest looked up from reference TRBV18 and TRBJ2-7): NAGVMQNPRHLVRRRGQEARLRCSPMKGHSHVYWYRQLPEEGLKFMVYLQKENIIDESGMPKERFSAEFPKEGPSILRIQQVVRGDSAAYFCASSPLSSYEQYFGPGTRLTVT.

This clone appeared once. The V gene is TRBV7-9, the J gene TRBJ2-7, with D possibly TRBD1 on 6 matching bases. The V end was cut by 0 bases, the J end by 3 bases, with 15 bases between. This CDR3 is built from 16 residues. The germline gives CDR1 SEHNR, CDR2 FQNEAQ (reference sequence). The CDR3 is CASSLAQGSVGYEQYF. The CDR3 bases are TGTGCCAGCAGCTTAGCCCAGGGGTCCGTAGGCTACGAGCAGTACTTC.

This clone has a single count. The gene calls are TRBV5-6 and TRBJ1-1; D possibly corresponds to TRBD1 (6 bases). CDR1 is SGHDT, CDR2 YYEEEE, per germline. This CDR3 region has 14 residues. Trimming removed 4 bases at V and 4 bases at J, with 14 bases between. CDR3 DNA sequence: TGTGCCAGCAGCACGGGGAACAGGGTCACTGAAGCTTTCTTT. Its translation: CASSTGNRVTEAFF. The whole variable domain, filled in from reference TRBV5-6 and TRBJ1-1, reads DAGVTQSPTHLIKTRGQQVTLRCSPKSGHDTVSWYQQALGQGPQFIFQYYEEEERQRGNFPDRFSGHQFPNYSSELNVNALLLGDSALYLCASSTGNRVTEAFFGQGTRLTVV.

This clone was seen a single time. The rearrangement joins TRBV5-1 to TRBJ1-1; 7 bases map to TRBD1. The CDR3 extends over 17 amino acids. V gave up 0 bases and J gave up 3 bases; unmatched junction bases: 11. Germline V gene lookup returns CDR1 SGHRS and CDR2 YFSETQ. CDR3 bases: TGCGCCAGCAGCTTGGGGCTCCAGAGGAGGGGGCACACTGAAGCTTTCTTT. It translates to CASSLGLQRRGHTEAFF.